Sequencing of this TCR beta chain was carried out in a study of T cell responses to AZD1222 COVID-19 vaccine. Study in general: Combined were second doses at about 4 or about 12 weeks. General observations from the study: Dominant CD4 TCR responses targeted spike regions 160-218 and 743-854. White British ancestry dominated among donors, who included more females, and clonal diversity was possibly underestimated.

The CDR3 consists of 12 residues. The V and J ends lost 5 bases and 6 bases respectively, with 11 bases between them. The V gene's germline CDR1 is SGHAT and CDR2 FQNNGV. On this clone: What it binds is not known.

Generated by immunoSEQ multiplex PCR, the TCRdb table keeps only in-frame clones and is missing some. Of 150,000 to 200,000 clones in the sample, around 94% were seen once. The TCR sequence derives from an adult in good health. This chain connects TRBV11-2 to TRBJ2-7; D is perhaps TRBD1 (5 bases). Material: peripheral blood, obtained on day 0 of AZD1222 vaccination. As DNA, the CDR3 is TGTGCCAGCAGCACGGCCCAGGGCGAGCAGTACTTC. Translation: CASSTAQGEQYF. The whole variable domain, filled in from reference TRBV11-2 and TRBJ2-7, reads EAGVAQSPRYKIIEKRQSVAFWCNPISGHATLYWYQQILGQGPKLLIQFQNNGVVDDSQLPKDRFSAERLKGVDSTLKIQPAKLEDSAVYLCASSTAQGEQYFGPGTRLTVT.